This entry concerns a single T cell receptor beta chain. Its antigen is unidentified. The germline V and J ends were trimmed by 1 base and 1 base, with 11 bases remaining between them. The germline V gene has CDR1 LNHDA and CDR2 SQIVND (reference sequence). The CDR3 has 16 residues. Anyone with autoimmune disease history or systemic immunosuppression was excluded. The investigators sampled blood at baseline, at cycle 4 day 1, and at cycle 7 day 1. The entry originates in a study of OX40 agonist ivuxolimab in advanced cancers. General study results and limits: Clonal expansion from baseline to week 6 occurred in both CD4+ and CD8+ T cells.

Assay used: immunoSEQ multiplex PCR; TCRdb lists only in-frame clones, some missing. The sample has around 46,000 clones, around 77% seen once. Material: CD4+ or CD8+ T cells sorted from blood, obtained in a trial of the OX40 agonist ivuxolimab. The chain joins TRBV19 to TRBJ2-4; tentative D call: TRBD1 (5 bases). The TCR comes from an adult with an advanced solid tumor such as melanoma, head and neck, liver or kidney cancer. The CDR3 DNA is TGTGCCAGTAGTATAGCGCTCCAGGGTGCCAAAAACATTCAGTACTTC. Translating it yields CASSIALQGAKNIQYF. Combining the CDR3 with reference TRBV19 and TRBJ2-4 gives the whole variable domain DGGITQSPKYLFRKEGQNVTLSCEQNLNHDAMYWYRQDPGQGLRLIYYSQIVNDFQKGDIAEGYSVSREKKESFPLTVTSAQKNPTAFYLCASSIALQGAKNIQYFGAGTRLSVL.